Listed below are T cell receptor beta chains from one sample, sequenced in a study of T cell responses to AZD1222 COVID-19 vaccine. The assay was immunoSEQ multiplex PCR, and TCRdb's table has in-frame clones only and misses some. The repertoire has around 180,000 clones, approximately 86% of them found once; the top ten carry approximately 7.7%. The starting material was peripheral blood, obtained on day 0 of AZD1222 vaccination. The source of these receptors is an adult in good health. The CDR3 runs from the conserved cysteine through the conserved F or W. Fields, in order: J gene, D gene, V gene, clone size, CDR3 length, CDR3 protein, CDR3 DNA. The D gene is left open where the match is weak. Clone size appears in some rows only: once, few, many, or a class for an expanded clone.

TRBJ1-1 | NA | TRBV7-9 | NA | 14 | CAGLQGGPRTEAFF | TGTGCCGGATTACAGGGAGGGCCCCGCACTGAAGCTTTCTTT
TRBJ1-3 | NA | TRBV10-3 | NA | 13 | CAISEDDGNTIYF | TGTGCCATCAGTGAAGACGATGGAAACACCATATATTTT
TRBJ1-3 | NA | TRBV18 | NA | 16 | CASSPTPDVSGNTIYF | TGTGCCAGCTCACCGACCCCGGACGTCTCTGGAAACACCATATATTTT
TRBJ2-1 | NA | TRBV29-1 | NA | 13 | CSVVTLAYNEQFF | TGCAGCGTTGTAACATTGGCCTACAATGAGCAGTTCTTC
TRBJ2-3 | NA | TRBV30 | NA | 15 | CAWSVLVVGGDTQYF | TGTGCCTGGAGTGTGTTGGTGGTTGGGGGGGATACGCAGTATTTT
TRBJ1-1 | NA | TRBV5-1 | once | 14 | CASSLDGGNTEAFF | TGCGCCAGCAGCTTGGATGGCGGGAACACTGAAGCTTTCTTT
TRBJ1-4 | NA | TRBV2 | NA | 15 | CASSSTQGSNEKLFF | TGTGCCAGCAGTTCGACCCAGGGATCTAATGAAAAACTGTTTTTT
TRBJ2-5 | NA | TRBV5-4 | NA | 16 | CASSPQAGTSHETQYF | TGTGCCAGCAGCCCGCAGGCAGGGACAAGTCACGAGACCCAGTACTTC
TRBJ2-4 | NA | TRBV30 | NA | 11 | CAWSVVDIQYF | TGTGCCTGGAGTGTAGTGGACATTCAGTACTTC
TRBJ2-7 | NA | TRBV7-9 | NA | 13 | CASEGPDAYEQYF | TGTGCCAGCGAGGGGCCGGACGCCTACGAGCAGTACTTC
TRBJ2-7 | NA | TRBV6-5 | NA | 13 | CASSDLQGYEQYF | TGTGCCAGCAGCGATTTACAGGGCTACGAGCAGTACTTC
TRBJ1-1 | NA | TRBV6-4 | NA | 14 | CASSEGGEDTEAFF | TGTGCCAGCAGTGAGGGGGGGGAAGACACTGAAGCTTTCTTT
TRBJ2-7 | TRBD1 | TRBV5-5 | NA | 14 | CASSLPGQTYEQYF | TGTGCCAGCAGTTTACCGGGACAGACCTACGAGCAGTACTTC
TRBJ2-7 | NA | TRBV5-4 | NA | 14 | CASSLPGQPYEQYF | TGTGCCAGCAGCCTCCCTGGACAGCCCTACGAGCAGTACTTC
TRBJ1-2 | NA | TRBV6-2/TRBV6-3 | NA | 15 | CASSYSRDPEYGYTF | TGTGCCAGCAGTTACTCCAGGGATCCGGAATATGGCTACACCTTC
TRBJ2-2 | NA | TRBV5-4 | NA | 14 | CASSIDSGTGELFF | TGTGCCAGCAGCATAGACTCGGGCACCGGGGAGCTGTTTTTT
TRBJ1-6 | TRBD1 | TRBV6-1 | NA | 19 | CASSDLRTGTSSYNSPLHF | TGTGCCAGCAGTGACTTGAGGACAGGGACAAGCTCCTATAATTCACCCCTCCACTTT
TRBJ1-1 | TRBD1 | TRBV28 | NA | 13 | CASSLTGVTEAFF | TGTGCCAGCAGTTTAACAGGGGTCACTGAAGCTTTCTTT
TRBJ2-3 | TRBD2 | TRBV13 | NA | 18 | CASSSALFEAGVTDTQYF | TGTGCCAGCAGCTCTGCCCTTTTTGAGGCGGGGGTTACAGATACGCAGTATTTT
TRBJ1-1 | NA | TRBV19 | NA | 14 | CASSIRGEKTEAFF | TGTGCCAGTAGTATAAGGGGGGAAAAAACTGAAGCTTTCTTT